The 20 T cell receptor beta chains below were found in one sample sequenced in a study of OX40 agonist ivuxolimab in advanced cancers. Using immunoSEQ multiplex PCR, the repertoire was profiled, and TCRdb retains in-frame clones only, with some absent. Here the sample spans over 60,000 clones, 84% being singletons. Source: CD4+ or CD8+ T cells sorted from blood, taken in a trial of the OX40 agonist ivuxolimab. The receptors stem from an adult with an advanced solid tumor such as melanoma, head and neck, liver or kidney cancer.

This clone is a singleton in its sample. The V and J genes are TRBV18 and TRBJ1-2; D might be TRBD1 (5 bases). This CDR3 has 13 amino acids. V was pared by 4 bases and J by 8 bases, with 14 bases between. From germline, CDR1 is KGHSH and CDR2 LQKENI. The CDR3 spells CASSRGTESGYTF. CDR3 DNA sequence: TGTGCCAGCTCACGGGGGACGGAGAGCGGCTACACCTTC.

This clone was observed a handful of times. The CDR3 spells CATGTGSGYTF. CDR3 nucleotide sequence: TGTGCCACCGGGACAGGGTCTGGCTACACCTTC. The J gene is TRBJ1-2, the V gene TRBV6-1; 9 bases match TRBD1. V trimming: 10 bases; J trimming: 7 bases; junction bases outside the gene matches: 4. Germline V lookup: CDR1 MNHNS, CDR2 SASEGT. The CDR3 sequence is 11 residues long.

This clone was detected many times. The chain carries TRBV2 and TRBJ1-3; D is perhaps TRBD1 (5 bases). Germline CDR1 and CDR2: SNHLY and FYNNEI. Trimming shortened V by 7 bases and J by 10 bases, and 17 bases separated the two germline ends. The CDR3 extends over 13 amino acids. Here the CDR3 reads CASNERGLWTIYF. CDR3 coding DNA: TGTGCCAGCAACGAAAGGGGTTTATGGACCATATATTTT.

This chain links TRBV5-6 with TRBJ2-2, with D perhaps matching TRBD2 (5 bases). Germline V CDR1 and CDR2: SGHDT, YYEEEE. V was pared by 4 bases and J by 6 bases, with 13 bases between. The CDR3 contains 14 residues. CDR3 loop: CASSRVPRAGELFF. The CDR3 coding sequence is TGTGCCAGCAGCAGGGTCCCGAGGGCCGGGGAGCTGTTTTTT.

Regarding this clone: This same CDR3 is encoded by further DNA sequences in the sample. The rearrangement links TRBV19 to TRBJ2-5; D gene unclear. Between the trimmed V and J ends, which lost 1 base and 2 bases, there was a span of 5 bases. The length of the CDR3 is 13 residues. Germline V gene sequence: CDR1 LNHDA, CDR2 SQIVND (reference sequence). This chain's CDR3 is CASSIGRQETQYF. CDR3 sequence (DNA): TGTGCCAGTAGTATAGGCAGACAAGAGACCCAGTACTTC.

The table lists this clone with a count of one. V and J are TRBV19 and TRBJ1-5, with D unresolved. From germline, CDR1 is LNHDA and CDR2 SQIVND (reference sequence). This CDR3 contains 13 residues. V was shortened by 4 bases and J by 6 bases, with 10 bases between the two germline ends. This CDR3 reads CASSTQAGQPQHF. For the CDR3, the DNA is TGTGCCAGTAGTACCCAAGCCGGTCAGCCCCAGCATTTT.

The chain has TRBV19 and TRBJ2-7; 10 nucleotides match TRBD1. V shed 4 bases, J shed 5 bases, and the junction held 8 bases outside the gene matches. The CDR3 runs 15 residues. From germline, CDR1 is LNHDA and CDR2 SQIVND (reference sequence). CDR3 residues: CASSTQGQGLNEQYF. The CDR3 DNA reads TGTGCCAGTAGTACCCAGGGACAGGGGTTGAACGAGCAGTACTTC. Full variable domain (remainder filled in from reference TRBV19 and TRBJ2-7): DGGITQSPKYLFRKEGQNVTLSCEQNLNHDAMYWYRQDPGQGLRLIYYSQIVNDFQKGDIAEGYSVSREKKESFPLTVTSAQKNPTAFYLCASSTQGQGLNEQYFGPGTRLTVT.

The chain uses TRBV28 and TRBJ2-7; D tentatively reads TRBD1 or TRBD2 (5 bases each). Trimming cost V 8 bases and J 2 bases, with 13 bases left between them. The germline V gene has CDR1 MDHEN and CDR2 SYDVKM. The CDR3 extends over 13 amino acids. DNA of the CDR3: TGTGCCAGCGGGGGACGGATCCCCTACGAGCAGTACTTC. Its protein product is CASGGRIPYEQYF.

The J gene is TRBJ1-4, the V gene TRBV19, with 8 bases aligning to TRBD1. The germline gives CDR1 LNHDA, CDR2 SQIVND (reference sequence). V gave up 5 bases and J gave up 2 bases; unmatched junction bases: 1. CDR3 size: 14 residues. As DNA, the CDR3 is TGTGCCAGTAGTTCAGGGGGCACTAATGAAAAACTGTTTTTT. Amino acids: CASSSGGTNEKLFF. The full variable domain, its missing parts supplied by reference TRBV19 and TRBJ1-4, is DGGITQSPKYLFRKEGQNVTLSCEQNLNHDAMYWYRQDPGQGLRLIYYSQIVNDFQKGDIAEGYSVSREKKESFPLTVTSAQKNPTAFYLCASSSGGTNEKLFFGSGTQLSVL.

This clone was detected only once. The chain is built from TRBV6-6 and TRBJ2-3; 11 bases align to TRBD1. The CDR3 is made up of 15 amino acids. Trimming cost V 6 bases and J 3 bases; bases outside gene matches: 5. Germline V gene data show CDR1 as MNHNY and CDR2 as SVGAGI (reference sequence). The CDR3 region is CASRDGTGGTDTQYF. CDR3 coding DNA: TGTGCCAGCAGGGACGGGACAGGGGGTACAGATACGCAGTATTTT.

The V gene is TRBV18, the J gene TRBJ1-6, with a tentative D call TRBD1 (6 bases). V lost 3 bases and J lost 7, with 16 bases in between. CDR3 length: 16 residues. In germline, CDR1 is KGHSH, CDR2 LQKENI. In DNA form, the CDR3 reads TGTGCCAGCTCACCGAGTCAGGGAACAGGGAATTCACCCCTCCACTTT. Protein: CASSPSQGTGNSPLHF.

The chain combines TRBV6-5 with TRBJ2-7, with D hard to call. In germline, CDR1 is MNHEY, CDR2 SVGAGI. This CDR3 has 13 amino acids. The germline V and J ends were trimmed by 6 bases and 7 bases, with 16 bases remaining between them. DNA of the CDR3: TGTGCCAGCAGCCGACCACCCCTGCGGGAGCAGTACTTC. Its translation is CASSRPPLREQYF.

The chain carries TRBV28 and TRBJ1-5; D unclear. The V end was cut by 10 bases, the J end by 0 bases, with 13 bases between. Germline V gives CDR1 MDHEN, CDR2 SYDVKM. This CDR3 has 14 residues. CDR3 nucleotides: TGTGCCACGGCCCCGGGAAATAGCAATCAGCCCCAGCATTTT. It encodes CATAPGNSNQPQHF.

The chain couples TRBV11-2 to TRBJ2-4; D not resolved. V was pared by 3 bases and J by 9 bases, with 12 bases between. The germline gives CDR1 SGHAT, CDR2 FQNNGV. The CDR3 loop spans 13 amino acids. CDR3 coding DNA: TGTGCCAGCAGCTTTAAACCGGTTGTCATTCAGTACTTC. It codes for CASSFKPVVIQYF.

This clone was detected only a few times. The chain has TRBV6-5 and TRBJ2-1; D not resolved. Trimming removed 2 bases at V and 8 bases at J, with 13 bases between. From germline, CDR1 is MNHEY and CDR2 SVGAGI. The CDR3 sequence is 14 residues long. The CDR3 nucleotides read TGTGCCAGCAGTTACGCAAACAAGGGCTATGAGCAGTTCTTC. Translated: CASSYANKGYEQFF.

The rearrangement links TRBV30 to TRBJ1-4; TRBD1 agrees at 7 bases. The CDR3 is 11 residues long. V shed 4 bases and J 8 bases; nucleotides not matched to a gene: 1. Germline V gene sequence: CDR1 GTSNPN, CDR2 SVGIG (reference sequence). CDR3 in amino acids: CAWMDREKLFF. Here the CDR3 DNA reads TGTGCCTGGATGGACAGGGAAAAACTGTTTTTT.

This sequence joins TRBV30 and TRBJ2-3; TRBD2 is a possible D gene (5 bases). This CDR3 region has 14 residues. Per the germline V gene, CDR1 is GTSNPN and CDR2 is SVGIG (reference sequence). V lost 2 bases to trimming and J lost 2 bases, with 11 bases between them. CDR3 sequence (DNA): TGTGCCTGGAGTCTTGGACTTAACACAGATACGCAGTATTTT. Its translation: CAWSLGLNTDTQYF.

The chain has TRBV4-2 and TRBJ2-5; D unclear. Germline CDR1 LGHNA, CDR2 YNFKEQ. Trimming removed 0 bases from V and 2 bases from J, with 10 bases in between. The CDR3 runs to 15 residues. Here the CDR3 reads CASSQDGRKQETQYF. CDR3 nucleotides: TGTGCCAGCAGCCAAGATGGAAGGAAACAAGAGACCCAGTACTTC.

This rearrangement joins TRBV2 to TRBJ1-2; D gene uncertain. V lost 8 bases, J lost 1 base, and 11 bases lay in between. Germline CDR1 SNHLY, CDR2 FYNNEI. The CDR3 sequence is 13 residues long. CDR3 bases: TGTGCCAGCCAATATAACAGTAACTATGGCTACACCTTC. Residues: CASQYNSNYGYTF.

The rearrangement links TRBV4-2 to TRBJ2-5; a weak D match, TRBD2 (6 bases). Germline V gives CDR1 LGHNA, CDR2 YNFKEQ. The CDR3 consists of 16 residues. Trimming took 1 base from V and 1 from J, leaving 13 bases between them. For the CDR3, the DNA is TGTGCCAGCAGCCAAGGGGGTAGCGGCCTCCAAGAGACCCAGTACTTC. This gives the protein CASSQGGSGLQETQYF.